Listed here are 27 T cell receptor beta chains from one sample, sequenced in a study of response to subunit inactivated influenza vaccine. Using its own MiXCR run on the RT-PCR reads, TCRdb lists one record per CDR3 protein. This sample has 150,000 to 200,000 distinct CDR3 sequences, with 9.5% to 15% found just once. These data were also reused for a study on T cells expressing NK-cell markers. As that study records: The cDNA for TCR beta came from 5'RACE template switching with UMIs.

The specimen comprised CD8+ T cells sorted from PBMCs, sampled 11 to 12 days after vaccination. These receptor sequences come from a man aged 50 or older who received an inactivated influenza vaccine.

This chain joins TRBV12-3 or TRBV12-4 and TRBJ2-5; D may be TRBD1 (6 bases). The CDR3 covers 17 residues. V dropped 3 bases and J dropped 2 bases, with 19 bases sitting between them. For the CDR3, the DNA is TGTGCCAGCAGTTTCATCAGGCCCATGGGGACACAAGAGACCCAGTACTTC. Protein sequence: CASSFIRPMGTQETQYF.

In its sample, this clonotype was seen many times. This chain links TRBV12-3 or TRBV12-4 with TRBJ1-1; unclear D gene. This CDR3 contains 13 residues. The V gene lost 6 bases and the J gene lost 5 bases, with 13 bases spanning the gap. In nucleotides, the CDR3 is TGTGCCAGCAGCCACGGGTCGTCGACTGAAGCTTTCTTT. It yields the protein CASSHGSSTEAFF.

The chain joins TRBV12-3 or TRBV12-4 to TRBJ1-2; 10 bases agree with TRBD1. The J segment lost 6 bases and the V segment lost 0 bases, leaving 1 base of the junction unmatched. The CDR3 is made up of 14 amino acids. In DNA form, the CDR3 reads TGTGCCAGCAGTTTAGCCGGGACAGGGGATGGCTACACCTTC. Protein: CASSLAGTGDGYTF.

The rearrangement joins TRBV12-3 or TRBV12-4 to TRBJ2-5; D possibly corresponds to TRBD1 (6 bases). This CDR3 comprises 14 residues. The germline V and J ends were trimmed by 5 bases and 0 bases, with 10 bases remaining between them. Written as DNA, the CDR3 is TGTGCCAGCAGTCCCGGGACAAACCAAGAGACCCAGTACTTC. This gives the protein CASSPGTNQETQYF.

This rearrangement joins TRBV29-1 to TRBJ2-1; 8 bases fit TRBD2. The germline V gene encodes CDR1 SQVTM and CDR2 ANQGSEA. The V and J ends lost 7 bases and 6 bases, in that order; junction bases with no gene match: 11. The CDR3 extends over 14 amino acids. In DNA, the CDR3 is TGCAGCGCCGAGGCGGGGGGCCAACCCAATGAGCAGTTCTTC. Its protein is CSAEAGGQPNEQFF.

V and J are TRBV29-1 and TRBJ1-2; D possibly corresponds to TRBD1 (5 bases). The length of the CDR3 is 16 residues. Between the trimmed V and J ends, which lost 0 bases and 3 bases, there was a span of 17 bases. Germline loops: CDR1 SQVTM, CDR2 ANQGSEA. CDR3 protein: CSVEDANTKGDYGYTF. The CDR3 DNA reads TGCAGCGTTGAAGACGCAAACACCAAAGGGGACTATGGCTACACCTTC.

By share of the sample, this clonotype is large (0.1 to 1%). The V gene is TRBV20-1, the J gene TRBJ2-1; TRBD2 matches 8 bases. V lost 5 bases to trimming and J lost 3 bases; unmatched junction nucleotides: 6. CDR1 DFQATT and CDR2 SNEGSKA come from the germline V gene (reference sequence). This CDR3 spans 14 amino acids. CDR3 nucleotide sequence: TGCAGTGCTGTACCGGGACTAGACTACAATGAGCAGTTCTTC. Its protein is CSAVPGLDYNEQFF.

This clonotype was seen more than once but under ten times. CDR3 sequence reads: CASSLELGLESEAFF. Written as DNA, the CDR3 is TGTGCCAGCAGCTTAGAGTTGGGTTTGGAAAGTGAAGCTTTCTTT. The chain carries TRBV7-9 and TRBJ1-1; D gene unclear. The CDR3 is 15 amino acids. The ends were cut back, 1 base at V and 7 bases at J, with 16 bases in the middle. Germline V gives CDR1 SEHNR, CDR2 FQNEAQ (reference sequence).

This clonotype was counted between two and nine times. CDR3 loop: CASSWVRGQSTDTQYF. The CDR3 DNA follows: TGTGCCAGCAGTTGGGTGCGGGGACAGAGCACAGATACGCAGTATTTT. This chain links TRBV6-2 or TRBV6-3 with TRBJ2-3; D is perhaps TRBD1 (7 bases). V was pared by 4 bases and J by 0 bases, with 14 bases between. The length of the CDR3 is 16 residues. The germline CDR1 and CDR2 sequences are MNHEY and SVGEGT.

This chain joins TRBV7-9 and TRBJ2-1; D possibly matches TRBD1 or TRBD2 (5 bases each). Germline loops: CDR1 SEHNR, CDR2 FQNEAQ (reference sequence). The CDR3 is 16 amino acids. The V gene lost 2 bases and the J gene lost 0 bases, with 11 bases spanning the gap. CDR3 sequence reads: CASSLRGYSSYNEQFF. The CDR3 DNA reads TGTGCCAGCAGCTTACGGGGCTATAGCTCCTACAATGAGCAGTTCTTC.

This clonotype was recorded at least ten times. The chain carries TRBV2 and TRBJ1-1; D is uncertain. Germline V CDR1 and CDR2: SNHLY, FYNNEI. With 3 bases removed from V and 4 bases from J, the gap between germline ends came to 9 bases. CDR3 size: 13 residues. CDR3 amino acids: CASSDFESTEAFF. CDR3 in DNA: TGTGCCAGCAGTGATTTTGAGAGCACTGAAGCTTTCTTT.

The sample holds many counts of this clonotype. V and J are TRBV5-1 and TRBJ1-1; TRBD1 agrees at 7 bases. V shed 5 bases and J 8 bases; nucleotides not matched to a gene: 6. CDR1 and CDR2 (germline): SGHRS, YFSETQ. The CDR3 length is 12 residues. The CDR3 spells CASRNDRAEAFF. Written as DNA, the CDR3 is TGCGCCAGCAGAAATGACAGGGCAGAAGCTTTCTTT.

This clonotype came up many times. The V gene is TRBV11-2, the J gene TRBJ2-5; 7 bases fit TRBD2. Trimming at V came to 5 bases and at J to 5 bases, leaving 11 bases not matched to a gene. Germline V gene data show CDR1 as SGHAT and CDR2 as FQNNGV. The CDR3 is 15 residues long. The CDR3 DNA reads as TGTGCCAGCAGCCCGGGGACTACCCTCAGGGAGACCCAGTACTTC. This encodes CASSPGTTLRETQYF.

This clonotype was counted a few times. The rearrangement links TRBV4-3 to TRBJ1-5; D ambiguous. CDR3 length equals 15 residues. The germline gives CDR1 LGHNA, CDR2 YSLEER. Trimming removed 0 bases at V and 0 bases at J, with 6 bases between. CDR3 residues: CASSQEDYSNQPQHF. CDR3 DNA: TGCGCCAGCAGCCAAGAAGACTATAGCAATCAGCCCCAGCATTTT.

This clonotype was counted many times. The chain is built from TRBV20-1 and TRBJ2-1; D is unresolved. The CDR3 has 15 amino acids. The germline V gene encodes CDR1 DFQATT and CDR2 SNEGSKA (reference sequence). Trimming pared 1 base from V and 0 bases from J, leaving 10 bases between. The CDR3 coding sequence is TGCAGTGCTAGAGGTCTGATGAGCTCCTACAATGAGCAGTTCTTC. It is translated as CSARGLMSSYNEQFF.

The sample holds a few counts of this clonotype. The J gene is TRBJ2-7, the V gene TRBV4-3; 13 bases map to TRBD2. From germline, CDR1 is LGHNA and CDR2 YSLEER. J was trimmed by 5 bases and V by 0 bases; bases with no gene match: 10. CDR3 size: 18 residues. In nucleotides, the CDR3 is TGCGCCAGCAGCCAAGATGTAGTATACGGGACTAGCGGGAACGAGCAGTACTTC. Its protein is CASSQDVVYGTSGNEQYF.

The chain couples TRBV30 to TRBJ2-5; D remains ambiguous. V was pared by 2 bases and J by 5 bases, with 3 bases between. The CDR3 consists of 10 residues. Germline values: CDR1 GTSNPN, CDR2 SVGIG (reference sequence). The CDR3 loop is CAWSQETQYF. The CDR3 DNA reads TGTGCCTGGAGTCAGGAGACCCAGTACTTC. The complete variable domain, with remaining parts taken from reference TRBV30 and TRBJ2-5, reads SQTIHQWPATLVQPVGSPLSLECTVEGTSNPNLYWYRQAAGRGLQLLFYSVGIGQISSEVPQNLSASRPQDRQFILSSKKLLLSDSGFYLCAWSQETQYFGPGTRLLVL.

The chain links TRBV6-1 to TRBJ2-1, with 9 bases lining up with TRBD1. Trimming removed 6 bases from V and 4 bases from J; junction bases left unmatched: 7. The CDR3 sequence is 15 residues long. Germline CDR1 reads MNHNS; CDR2 reads SASEGT. CDR3 in DNA: TGTGCCAGCAGCGAGGCGGGGACAGGGTACAATGAGCAGTTCTTC. The encoded protein is CASSEAGTGYNEQFF.

This clonotype has only a few counts. The chain recombines TRBV6-5 with TRBJ2-7, with TRBD1 identical over 9 bases. CDR1 MNHEY and CDR2 SVGAGI come from the germline V gene. The CDR3 extends over 14 amino acids. V shed 0 bases, J shed 4 bases, and the junction held 1 base outside the gene matches. CDR3 bases: TGTGCCAGCAGTTACTCGGGGACAGGGTACGAGCAGTACTTC. This translates into CASSYSGTGYEQYF.

V is TRBV28 and J is TRBJ2-7; D might be TRBD1 (6 bases). Germline lookup yields CDR1 MDHEN and CDR2 SYDVKM. Trimming cost V 5 bases and J 7 bases, with 9 bases left between them. The CDR3 consists of 11 residues. DNA for the CDR3: TGTGCCAGCAGTACCGACAGGGAGCAGTACTTC. Protein sequence: CASSTDREQYF. Full variable domain (rest looked up from reference TRBV28 and TRBJ2-7): DVKVTQSSRYLVKRTGEKVFLECVQDMDHENMFWYRQDPGLGLRLIYFSYDVKMKEKGDIPEGYSVSREKKERFSLILESASTNQTSMYLCASSTDREQYFGPGTRLTVT.

This clonotype was seen only a few times. The V call is TRBV14, the J call TRBJ2-7; 7 nucleotides align to TRBD1. Germline V CDR1 and CDR2: SGHDN, FVKESK. After removal of 1 base from V and 4 bases from J, the junction contained 7 bases not matched to a gene. This CDR3 is built from 15 residues. CDR3 DNA: TGTGCCAGCAGCCAAGGGACAGGCACCCCTTACGAGCAGTACTTC. This gives the protein CASSQGTGTPYEQYF.

The chain couples TRBV6-5 to TRBJ2-2; D is possibly TRBD1 (5 bases). Germline CDR1 and CDR2: MNHEY and SVGAGI. V was clipped by 1 base and J by 3 bases, with 9 bases between them. The CDR3 extends over 15 amino acids. The CDR3 DNA reads as TGTGCCAGCAGTTACTTTCAGGGTGACACCGGGGAGCTGTTTTTT. Its translation is CASSYFQGDTGELFF.

This chain uses TRBV29-1 with TRBJ1-1; D unresolved. CDR1 and CDR2 (germline): SQVTM, ANQGSEA. CDR3 length: 11 residues. V lost 7 bases and J 6 bases, leaving 12 bases between the germline ends. CDR3 sequence reads: CSAGEGPEAFF. Written as DNA, the CDR3 is TGCAGCGCCGGGGAGGGTCCTGAAGCTTTCTTT.

The rearrangement links TRBV4-2 to TRBJ1-1, with D possibly matching TRBD1 (6 bases). Germline CDR1 LGHNA, CDR2 YNFKEQ. V was cut by 4 bases and J by 2 bases, with 14 bases left in between. This CDR3 region has 15 residues. CDR3 sequence reads: CASSRLRGANTEAFF. As DNA, the CDR3 is TGTGCCAGCAGCCGTCTCCGGGGGGCTAACACTGAAGCTTTCTTT.

The rearrangement uses TRBV5-1 and TRBJ2-2, with unresolved D. The V gene's germline CDR1 is SGHRS and CDR2 YFSETQ. V shed 0 bases and J shed 3 bases, with 18 bases lying between them. The CDR3 runs 18 residues. This CDR3 is CASSLDGSPIIDTGELFF. CDR3 sequence (DNA): TGCGCCAGCAGCTTGGACGGCAGCCCTATTATCGACACCGGGGAGCTGTTTTTT.

This clonotype was seen a few times. The gene calls are TRBV6-5 and TRBJ2-3; D gene unclear. CDR1 is MNHEY and CDR2 is SVGAGI in the germline V gene. Trimming removed 2 bases from V and 0 bases from J, with 9 bases in between. CDR3 length: 15 residues. CDR3 coding DNA: TGTGCCAGCAGTTACAATCCGGTTAGCACAGATACGCAGTATTTT. Its translation: CASSYNPVSTDTQYF.

This clonotype was recorded at least ten times. One end of the junction fails to match germline, which may point to a read error. V is TRBV6-4 and J is TRBJ2-1, with D possibly matching TRBD1 (5 bases). Germline CDR1 is MRHNA and CDR2 is SNTAGT. The CDR3 is 15 residues long. The CDR3 nucleotides are TGTGCCAGCAGTGACCCAGGGAAGTCCTCCAATGAGCAGTTCTTC. Amino acid sequence: CASSDPGKSSNEQFF.